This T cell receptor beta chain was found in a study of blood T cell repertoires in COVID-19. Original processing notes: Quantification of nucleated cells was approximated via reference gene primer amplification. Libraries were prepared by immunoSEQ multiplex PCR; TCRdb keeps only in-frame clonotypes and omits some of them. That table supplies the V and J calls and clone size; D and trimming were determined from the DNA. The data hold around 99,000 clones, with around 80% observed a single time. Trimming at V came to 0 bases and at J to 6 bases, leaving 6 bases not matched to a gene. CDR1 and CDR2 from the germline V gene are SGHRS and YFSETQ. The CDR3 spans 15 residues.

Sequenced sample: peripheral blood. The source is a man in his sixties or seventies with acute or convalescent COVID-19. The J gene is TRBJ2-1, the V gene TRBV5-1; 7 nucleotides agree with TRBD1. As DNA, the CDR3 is TGCGCCAGCAGCTTGGCCATTGGGACAGCCAATGAGCAGTTCTTC. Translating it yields CASSLAIGTANEQFF.